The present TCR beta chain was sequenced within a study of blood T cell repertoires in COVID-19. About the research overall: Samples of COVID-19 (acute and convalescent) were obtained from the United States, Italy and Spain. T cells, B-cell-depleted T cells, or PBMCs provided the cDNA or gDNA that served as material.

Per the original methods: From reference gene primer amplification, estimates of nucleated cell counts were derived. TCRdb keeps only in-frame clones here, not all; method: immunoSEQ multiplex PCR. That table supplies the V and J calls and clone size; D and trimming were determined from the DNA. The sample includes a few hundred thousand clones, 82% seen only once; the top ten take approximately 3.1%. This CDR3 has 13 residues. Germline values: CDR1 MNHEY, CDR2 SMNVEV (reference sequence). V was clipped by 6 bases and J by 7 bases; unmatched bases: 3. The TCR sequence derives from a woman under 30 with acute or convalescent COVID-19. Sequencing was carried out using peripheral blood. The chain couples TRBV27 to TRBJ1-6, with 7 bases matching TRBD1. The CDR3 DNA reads TGTGCCAGCAGGACAGGGACCAATTCACCCCTCCACTTT. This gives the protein CASRTGTNSPLHF.